These 20 T cell receptor beta chains share one sample of origin, sequenced in a study of shared clonotypes between healthy human individuals (dated by TCRdb to 2020 to 2021). To prepare the library, the immunoSEQ multiplex PCR assay was applied. TCRdb carries this immuneACCESS record with in-frame sequences only. Its versions omit some clonotypes, under half of them owing to an unresolved V gene in the studies checked, with the rest unexplained. Present in this sample are more than 1,200,000 clones, about 98.5% of which were seen just once. The ten largest account for about 0.4% of the sample. The sample taken for sequencing was naive CD4+ T cells sorted from blood. Reading the label with the study, this specimen's cell subset or site is: CD45RA+ positively selected. All receptors derive from a man between 25 and 39 years old in good health.

The J gene is TRBJ1-1, the V gene TRBV15, with unresolved D. Trimming pared 1 base from V and 1 base from J, leaving 7 bases between. The CDR3 has 14 residues. Germline V gene lookup returns CDR1 LNHNV and CDR2 YYDKDF (reference sequence). The CDR3 nucleotides are TGTGCCACCAGCAGAGTTCGGGCGAACACTGAAGCTTTCTTT. It is translated as CATSRVRANTEAFF.

This chain joins TRBV14 and TRBJ2-1; D is uncertain. CDR1 SGHDN and CDR2 FVKESK come from the germline V gene. Trimming stripped 3 bases from V and 7 bases from J, with 13 bases between. The CDR3 loop spans 14 amino acids. CDR3 coding DNA: TGTGCCAGCAGCCACAGAGAGAAGAGGAATGAGCAGTTCTTC. Its protein is CASSHREKRNEQFF.

The chain employs TRBV15 and TRBJ1-5; TRBD1 might be the D (5 bases). V was shortened by 5 bases and J by 2 bases, with 16 bases between the two germline ends. The germline gives CDR1 LNHNV, CDR2 YYDKDF (reference sequence). This CDR3 spans 16 amino acids. Written as DNA, the CDR3 is TGTGCCACCAGCCCCACGGGGCCGGGACGCAATCAGCCCCAGCATTTT. Its translation: CATSPTGPGRNQPQHF. Variable domain in full (rest from reference TRBV15 and TRBJ1-5): DAMVIQNPRYQVTQFGKPVTLSCSQTLNHNVMYWYQQKSSQAPKLLFHYYDKDFNNEADTPDNFQSRRPNTSFCFLDIRSPGLGDTAMYLCATSPTGPGRNQPQHFGDGTRLSIL.

The chain uses TRBV28 and TRBJ2-1; 13 bases align to TRBD2. CDR3 length equals 16 residues. Germline assignment: CDR1 MDHEN and CDR2 SYDVKM. V lost 6 bases to trimming and J lost 8 bases; unmatched junction nucleotides: 10. Written as DNA, the CDR3 is TGTGCCAGCAGCCTACGACTAGCGGGAGGTGTTCATGAGCAGTTCTTC. Translation: CASSLRLAGGVHEQFF.

This rearrangement joins TRBV14 to TRBJ2-1; the D gene is possibly TRBD1 (6 bases). Germline values: CDR1 SGHDN, CDR2 FVKESK. The CDR3 contains 16 residues. V was pared by 1 base and J by 9 bases, with 19 bases between. As DNA, the CDR3 is TGTGCCAGCAGCCAAGGAAGGACAGAGAGGTGGGGTGAGCAGTTCTTC. It codes for CASSQGRTERWGEQFF.

The chain employs TRBV6-5 and TRBJ2-7; TRBD2 matches at 8 bases. In germline, CDR1 is MNHEY, CDR2 SVGAGI. This CDR3 is built from 14 residues. V lost 6 bases and J lost 6; bases outside the gene matches: 10. The CDR3 DNA follows: TGTGCCAGCAGGCGGGTAGCGGGAAACGGCGAGCAGTACTTC. Translated, it gives CASRRVAGNGEQYF.

The V gene is TRBV10-3, the J gene TRBJ2-1; 10 bases fit TRBD1. Germline V gene sequence: CDR1 ENHRY, CDR2 SYGVKD. The CDR3 length is 16 residues. V trimming: 6 bases; J trimming: 4 bases; junction bases outside the gene matches: 9. CDR3 bases: TGTGCCATCAGGGTAAACAGGGACAGGGGTTACAATGAGCAGTTCTTC. As protein: CAIRVNRDRGYNEQFF.

This clone appeared a single time. The chain is built from TRBV27 and TRBJ2-1, with D unclear. V was pared by 7 bases and J by 8 bases, with 24 bases between. CDR3 length: 16 residues. Per the germline V gene, CDR1 is MNHEY and CDR2 is SMNVEV (reference sequence). CDR3 DNA sequence: TGTGCCAGCAACGCCCTCGGGCTCCCACTCCAGGATGAGCAGTTCTTC. Translated, it gives CASNALGLPLQDEQFF.

The chain carries TRBV5-4 and TRBJ1-1, with TRBD1 as a possible D gene (6 bases). Trimming took 0 bases from V and 4 from J, leaving 10 bases between them. This CDR3 region has 14 residues. Germline assignment: CDR1 SGHNT and CDR2 YYREEE (reference sequence). The DNA for the CDR3 is TGTGCCAGCAGCTTGGAACAGGGCATCACTGAAGCTTTCTTT. Translated, it gives CASSLEQGITEAFF.

The chain combines TRBV5-1 with TRBJ1-2; tentatively, D is TRBD1 (6 bases). This CDR3 is 14 amino acids long. V lost 3 bases, J lost 8 bases, and 17 bases lay in between. CDR1 and CDR2 (germline): SGHRS, YFSETQ. The CDR3 sequence is CASSSEGVPPGYTF. Written as DNA, the CDR3 is TGCGCCAGCAGCTCGGAGGGGGTTCCGCCGGGCTACACCTTC.

The chain is built from TRBV6-6 and TRBJ2-7; D might be TRBD2 (5 bases). The CDR3 has 16 amino acids. Per germline, CDR1 MNHNY and CDR2 SVGAGI (reference sequence). V lost 8 bases and J 3 bases, leaving 23 bases between the germline ends. Here the CDR3 DNA reads TGTGCCAGCCTCGTCGACCCAGCGGCCGTGGGCTACGAGCAGTACTTC. The encoded protein is CASLVDPAAVGYEQYF.

This chain uses TRBV9 with TRBJ2-7; D is uncertain. The V gene lost 2 bases and the J gene lost 2 bases, with 17 bases spanning the gap. The CDR3 sequence is 16 residues long. Germline CDR1 and CDR2: SGDLS and YYNGEE. CDR3 in DNA: TGTGCCAGCAGCGTCGGTGGCGACATTAGAACCTACGAGCAGTACTTC. Its protein product is CASSVGGDIRTYEQYF. Complete variable domain (other parts from reference TRBV9 and TRBJ2-7): DSGVTQTPKHLITATGQRVTLRCSPRSGDLSVYWYQQSLDQGLQFLIQYYNGEERAKGNILERFSAQQFPDLHSELNLSSLELGDSALYFCASSVGGDIRTYEQYFGPGTRLTVT.

This clone was detected only once. Other nucleotide sequences in the sample specify the same CDR3. The rearrangement joins TRBV20-1 to TRBJ2-7; D may match TRBD1 or TRBD2 (5 bases each). CDR1 DFQATT and CDR2 SNEGSKA come from the germline V gene (reference sequence). Between the trimmed V and J ends, which lost 6 bases and 3 bases, there was a span of 9 bases. The CDR3 is 11 residues long. CDR3 loop: CSAGDLYEQYF. DNA for the CDR3: TGCAGTGCGGGGGACCTCTACGAGCAGTACTTC.

Concerning this clone: The sample contains more than one DNA sequence encoding this CDR3. The CDR3 nucleotides are TGTGCCAGTTCCTTGGGGAATGAGCAGTTCTTC. Amino acid sequence: CASSLGNEQFF. This chain joins TRBV7-9 and TRBJ2-1; the D is unclear. Germline assignment: CDR1 SEHNR and CDR2 FQNEAQ (reference sequence). The ends were cut back, 9 bases at V and 7 bases at J, with 10 bases in the middle. CDR3 length: 11 residues.

With regard to this clone: This same CDR3 is encoded by further DNA sequences in the sample. V and J are TRBV5-1 and TRBJ2-7; 9 bases are shared with TRBD1. This CDR3 is built from 15 residues. Germline CDR1 SGHRS, CDR2 YFSETQ. V was pared by 3 bases and J by 3 bases, with 7 bases of the junction left unmatched. The CDR3 region is CASSSNPGQGYEQYF. The CDR3 DNA is TGCGCCAGCAGCTCAAATCCGGGACAGGGCTACGAGCAGTACTTC.

The genes are TRBV5-4 and TRBJ2-5, with D maybe TRBD2 (5 bases). Germline CDR1 and CDR2: SGHNT and YYREEE (reference sequence). This CDR3 is built from 13 residues. The V gene lost 3 bases and the J gene lost 5 bases, with 11 bases spanning the gap. The CDR3 DNA is TGTGCCAGCAGCTACCGGGGTTCGGAGACCCAGTACTTC. Its protein is CASSYRGSETQYF.

The chain combines TRBV6-6 with TRBJ2-7; 10 positions match TRBD2. Per the germline V gene, CDR1 is MNHNY and CDR2 is SVGAGI (reference sequence). Trimming at V came to 10 bases and at J to 3 bases, leaving 6 bases not matched to a gene. The CDR3 is 13 amino acids. The CDR3, as DNA: TGTGCCACCCAAGCGGGAGGGCACTACGAGCAGTACTTC. Protein product: CATQAGGHYEQYF.

This chain connects TRBV7-9 to TRBJ2-3; D possibly corresponds to TRBD1 (6 bases). There are 16 residues in the CDR3. Trimming took 0 bases from V and 0 from J, leaving 10 bases between them. Germline CDR1 SEHNR, CDR2 FQNEAQ (reference sequence). The CDR3 is CASSLALGGSTDTQYF. The DNA of the CDR3 is TGTGCCAGCAGCTTAGCCCTAGGGGGAAGCACAGATACGCAGTATTTT.

The chain is built from TRBV10-3 and TRBJ2-7; D possibly corresponds to TRBD1 (6 bases). CDR3 length: 13 amino acids. Germline V gives CDR1 ENHRY, CDR2 SYGVKD. V gave up 10 bases and J gave up 0 bases, with 13 bases separating them. The CDR3 DNA reads TGTGCCACCAGGACAGTCAGCTCCTACGAGCAGTACTTC. Translated: CATRTVSSYEQYF.

This chain connects TRBV18 to TRBJ2-7; D possibly corresponds to TRBD2 (6 bases). From germline, CDR1 is KGHSH and CDR2 LQKENI. Trimming pared 3 bases from V and 3 bases from J, leaving 12 bases between. The CDR3 extends over 14 amino acids. The CDR3 protein is CASSPDLGGYEQYF. CDR3 in DNA: TGTGCCAGCTCACCCGACTTGGGGGGCTACGAGCAGTACTTC.